The sequence of this T cell receptor beta chain was determined in a study of blood T cells in healthy people across ages. Peripheral blood samples of roughly 9.8 milliliters were drawn from each donor. Worth noting for this clonotype: One junction end disagrees with the germline gene, perhaps due to a read error.

A second PCR of roughly 7 to 11 cycles used a sample-barcoded 5' primer and a J-beta primer mix. TCRdb reanalysed the 5' RACE reads using MiXCR and keeps one entry per CDR3 protein. The repertoire holds roughly 2 million distinct CDR3 sequences, approximately 50% seen once, with roughly 2% in the top ten. Per germline, CDR1 SGHDT and CDR2 YYEEEE. The CDR3 spans 16 residues. The chain carries TRBV5-6 and TRBJ2-1; the D gene is possibly TRBD1 (6 bases). This clonotype was obtained from a woman in her 40s in good health. The sample comprised blood. In nucleotides, the CDR3 is TGTGCCGGCAGCCCCCCCAGGGAGCAGGGGTTTTCCATCCAGTTCTTC. Its protein product is CAGSPPREQGFSIQFF.